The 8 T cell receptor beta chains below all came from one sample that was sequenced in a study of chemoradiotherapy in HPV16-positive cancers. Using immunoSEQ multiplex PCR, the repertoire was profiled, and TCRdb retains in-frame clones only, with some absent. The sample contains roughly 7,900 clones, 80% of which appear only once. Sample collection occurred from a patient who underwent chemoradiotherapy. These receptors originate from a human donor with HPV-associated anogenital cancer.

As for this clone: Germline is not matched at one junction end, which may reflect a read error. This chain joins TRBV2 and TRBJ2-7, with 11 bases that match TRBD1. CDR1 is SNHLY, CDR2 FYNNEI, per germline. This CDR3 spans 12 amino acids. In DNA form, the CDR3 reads TGTGCCAGCAGTGAAGAGGACAGGGGGCGCTTCTTC. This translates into CASSEEDRGRFF.

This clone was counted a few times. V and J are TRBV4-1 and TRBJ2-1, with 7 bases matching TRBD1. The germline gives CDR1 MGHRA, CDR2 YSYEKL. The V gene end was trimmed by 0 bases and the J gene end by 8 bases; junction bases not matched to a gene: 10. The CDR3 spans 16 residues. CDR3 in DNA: TGCGCCAGCAGCCAAGATCGGAAAAGAGGGGGCGATGAGCAGTTCTTC. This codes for CASSQDRKRGGDEQFF.

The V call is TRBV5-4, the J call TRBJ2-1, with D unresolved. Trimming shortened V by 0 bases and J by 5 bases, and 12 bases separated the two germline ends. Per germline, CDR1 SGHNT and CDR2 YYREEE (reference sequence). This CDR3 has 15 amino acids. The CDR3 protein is CASSLVPGLHNEQFF. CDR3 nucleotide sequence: TGTGCCAGCAGCTTGGTCCCCGGGTTACACAATGAGCAGTTCTTC.

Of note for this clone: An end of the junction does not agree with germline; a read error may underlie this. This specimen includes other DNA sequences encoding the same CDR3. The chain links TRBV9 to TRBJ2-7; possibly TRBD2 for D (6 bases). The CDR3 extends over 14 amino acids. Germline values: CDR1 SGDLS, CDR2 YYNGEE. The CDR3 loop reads CASSVDGEVYEQYF. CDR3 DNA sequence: TGTGCCAGCAGCGTAGATGGGGAGGTCTACGAGCAGTATTTC.

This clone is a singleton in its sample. CDR3 nucleotides: TGTGCCTGGAGTGCACAGTCTAATGAAAAACTGTTTTTT. Its translation is CAWSAQSNEKLFF. This chain joins TRBV30 and TRBJ1-4; D not certain. Germline CDR1 and CDR2: GTSNPN and SVGIG (reference sequence). CDR3 length: 13 amino acids. The V end lost 1 base, the J end lost 3 bases, and 6 bases lay between the germline ends.

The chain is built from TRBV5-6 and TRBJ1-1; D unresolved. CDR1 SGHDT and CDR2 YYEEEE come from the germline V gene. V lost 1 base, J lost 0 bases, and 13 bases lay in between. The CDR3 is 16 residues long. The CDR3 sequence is CASSLRGGLVNTEAFF. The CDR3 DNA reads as TGTGCCAGCAGCTTGCGGGGAGGGCTCGTGAACACTGAAGCTTTCTTT.

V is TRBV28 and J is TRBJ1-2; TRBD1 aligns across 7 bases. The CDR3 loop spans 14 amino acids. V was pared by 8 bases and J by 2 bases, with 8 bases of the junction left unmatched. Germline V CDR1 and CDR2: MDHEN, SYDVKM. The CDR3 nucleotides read TGTGCCAGCTCTCGACAGGGAAGGAACTATGGCTACACCTTC. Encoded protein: CASSRQGRNYGYTF.

CDR3 in amino acids: CAISAGPHTEAFF. CDR3 bases: TGTGCCATCAGTGCCGGGCCGCACACTGAAGCTTTCTTT. The genes are TRBV10-3 and TRBJ1-1, with D unclear. This CDR3 region has 13 residues. Germline V gene data show CDR1 as ENHRY and CDR2 as SYGVKD. V was shortened by 4 bases and J by 3 bases, with 9 bases between the two germline ends.